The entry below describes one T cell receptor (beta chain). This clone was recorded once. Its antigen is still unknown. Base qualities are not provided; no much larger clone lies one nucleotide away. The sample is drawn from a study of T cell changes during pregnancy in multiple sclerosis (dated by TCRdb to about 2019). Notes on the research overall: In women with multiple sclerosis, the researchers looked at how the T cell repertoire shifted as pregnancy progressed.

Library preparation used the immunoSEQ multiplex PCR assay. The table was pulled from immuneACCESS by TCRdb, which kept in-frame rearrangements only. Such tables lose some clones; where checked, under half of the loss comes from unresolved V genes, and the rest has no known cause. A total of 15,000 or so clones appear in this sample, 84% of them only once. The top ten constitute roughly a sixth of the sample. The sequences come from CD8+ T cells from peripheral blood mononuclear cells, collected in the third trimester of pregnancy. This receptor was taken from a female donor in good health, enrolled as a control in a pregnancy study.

The nucleotide sequence is TGTGCCAGCAGCCAAGATTACTGGCAGGACGAGCAGTACTTC. It codes for CASSQDYWQDEQYF. The chain is encoded by TRBV4-2 joined to TRBJ2-7, with the D gene call left open. V is cut by 0 bases and J by 5 bases, and the space between the germline ends is 11 bases. Taken from cysteine to phenylalanine, the CDR3 has 14 residues. Only CDR3 DNA is held: 42 bases, read in frame from base 1. The germline V gene provides CDR1 LGHNA and CDR2 YNFKEQ.